The T cell receptor beta chain described here comes from a study of beta chain features in type 1 diabetes. Study-level findings and limits: It was possible that PCR favored shorter templates, equally so in patients and controls. Moderately but significantly shorter TCRB CDR3s were found in Type 1 diabetes patients in all four CD4+ subsets. More deletions and fewer insertions at VDJ junctions were found in patients with type 1 diabetes.

Turning to this clone: Antigen unknown.

Trimming removed 8 bases from V and 2 bases from J; junction bases left unmatched: 6. The CDR3 sequence is 15 residues long. Germline CDR1 and CDR2: MDHEN and SYDVKM. Investigators reverse transcribed all isolated RNA, so they sequenced expressed TCRB transcripts. Using immunoSEQ multiplex PCR, the repertoire was profiled, and TCRdb retains in-frame clones only, with some absent. Altogether 250,000 to 300,000 clones are present, roughly 24% being singletons, with the ten largest covering roughly 0.011%. Sort purity for all populations was recorded as exceeding 98%. V usage is TRBV28 and J usage is TRBJ2-1, with 10 bases fitting TRBD2. This receptor was taken from a woman aged 30 to 39 with type 1 diabetes. Sequencing was done on a sample of naive CD4+ T cells from blood. The CDR3 bases are TGTGCCAGCTTCCCCGGGACTAGCGCCTACAATGAGCAGTTCTTC. Protein: CASFPGTSAYNEQFF.